One and the same sample provided the 8 T cell receptor beta chains below, sequenced in a study of metastatic and nonmetastatic thyroid tumors. No treatment had been given to any patient before thyroid surgery. TCRdb redid the clone calls on the PCR reads using MiXCR. This table has over 40,000 clones, roughly a quarter appearing once. Material: blood. The source is a male donor with papillary thyroid cancer or a benign thyroid nodule (not recorded which). Some clones in this sample may be carry-over from other donors' samples.

This clone was found many times. Written as DNA, the CDR3 is TGCGCCAGCAGCTTGTCTAGCGGCACCTACGAGCAGTACTTC. Its translation: CASSLSSGTYEQYF. V gene TRBV5-1 combines with J gene TRBJ2-7; 7 bases are a match to TRBD2. Trimming took 1 base from V and 2 from J; bases not matched to a gene: 3. The CDR3 is made up of 14 amino acids. CDR1 is SGHRS, CDR2 YFSETQ, per germline. Supplemented by reference TRBV5-1 and TRBJ2-7, the full variable domain reads KAGVTQTPRYLIKTRGQQVTLSCSPISGHRSVSWYQQTPGQGLQFLFEYFSETQRNKGNFPGRFSGRQFSNSRSEMNVSTLELGDSALYLCASSLSSGTYEQYFGPGTRLTVT.

On this clone itself: A much larger clone differs by one base, so this may be a read error. The V and J genes are TRBV7-2 and TRBJ2-3; D remains ambiguous. CDR1 SGHTA and CDR2 FQGNSA come from the germline V gene. CDR3 size: 14 residues. V lost 4 bases to trimming and J lost 1 base, with 9 bases between them. Here the CDR3 reads CASSSTRGTDTQYF. CDR3 coding DNA: TGTGCCAGCAGCTCGACAAGGGGCACAGATACGCAGTATTTT.

The chain couples TRBV5-1 to TRBJ1-1, with D possibly TRBD1 on 5 matching bases. The length of the CDR3 is 12 residues. The V and J ends lost 0 bases and 8 bases respectively, with 8 bases between them. Germline lookup yields CDR1 SGHRS and CDR2 YFSETQ. The CDR3, as DNA: TGCGCCAGCAGCTTGGCGGGGGAAGAAGCTTTCTTT. This sequence encodes CASSLAGEEAFF.

This clone was seen many times. The chain couples TRBV4-1 to TRBJ2-5, with unresolved D. Trimming left V 1 base short and J 7 bases short, with 13 bases between. This CDR3 has 14 amino acids. CDR1 and CDR2 (germline): MGHRA, YSYEKL. The CDR3 region is CASSQGVDWGTQYF. DNA of the CDR3: TGCGCCAGCAGCCAAGGTGTTGACTGGGGGACCCAGTACTTC.

The chain links TRBV5-5 to TRBJ2-6, with 7 positions matching TRBD1. Germline lookup yields CDR1 SGHKS and CDR2 YYEKEE (reference sequence). V was pared by 1 base and J by 2 bases, with 3 bases of the junction left unmatched. This CDR3 contains 16 residues. Here the CDR3 reads CASSLRGHTGANVLTF. CDR3 DNA: TGTGCCAGCAGCTTGAGGGGGCATACTGGGGCCAACGTCCTGACTTTC. The variable domain in full, completed from reference TRBV5-5 and TRBJ2-6, reads DAGVTQSPTHLIKTRGQQVTLRCSPISGHKSVSWYQQVLGQGPQFIFQYYEKEERGRGNFPDRFSARQFPNYSSELNVNALLLGDSALYLCASSLRGHTGANVLTFGAGSRLTVL.

J is TRBJ2-1 and V is TRBV9; tentative D call: TRBD1 (5 bases). Trimming cost V 0 bases and J 8 bases, with 9 bases left between them. The CDR3 covers 13 residues. Germline lookup yields CDR1 SGDLS and CDR2 YYNGEE. CDR3 DNA sequence: TGTGCCAGCAGCGTAGGGATCAGGGATGAGCAGTTCTTC. Protein sequence: CASSVGIRDEQFF.

This clone has at least ten counts. V usage is TRBV6-5 and J usage is TRBJ2-2; possibly TRBD1 for D (5 bases). Trimming left V 2 bases short and J 3 bases short, with 10 bases between. This CDR3 comprises 15 residues. CDR1 and CDR2 from the germline V gene are MNHEY and SVGAGI. This chain's CDR3 is CASSYIGADTGELFF. The DNA for the CDR3 is TGTGCCAGCAGTTACATTGGGGCGGACACCGGGGAGCTGTTTTTT.

This clone was counted at least ten times. The V gene is TRBV24-1, the J gene TRBJ2-5; the match to TRBD2 covers 9 bases. The CDR3 consists of 16 residues. CDR1 is KGHDR and CDR2 is SFDVKD in the germline V gene. The J segment lost 5 bases and the V segment lost 0 bases, leaving 6 bases of the junction unmatched. CDR3 amino acids: CATSDLNSGSFETQYF. CDR3 nucleotides: TGTGCCACCAGTGATTTGAATAGCGGGAGCTTTGAGACCCAGTACTTC.